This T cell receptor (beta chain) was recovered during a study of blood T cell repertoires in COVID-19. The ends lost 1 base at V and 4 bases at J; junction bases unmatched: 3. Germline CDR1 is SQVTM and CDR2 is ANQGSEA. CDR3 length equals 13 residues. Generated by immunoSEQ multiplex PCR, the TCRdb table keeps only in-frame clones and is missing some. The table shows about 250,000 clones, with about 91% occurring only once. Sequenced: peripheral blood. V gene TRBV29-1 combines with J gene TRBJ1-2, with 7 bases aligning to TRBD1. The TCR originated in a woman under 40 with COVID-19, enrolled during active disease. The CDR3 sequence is CSVEGTGRYGYTF. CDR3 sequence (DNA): TGCAGCGTTGAAGGGACAGGACGCTATGGCTACACCTTC. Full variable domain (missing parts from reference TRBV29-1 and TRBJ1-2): SAVISQKPSRDICQRGTSLTIQCQVDSQVTMMFWYRQQPGQSLTLIATANQGSEATYESGFVIDKFPISRPNLTFSTLTVSNMSPEDSSIYLCSVEGTGRYGYTFGSGTRLTVV.